Below, one TCR beta chain is given with its context. Its antigen is not identified. Trimming left V 1 base short and J 2 bases short, with 8 bases between. This CDR3 spans 13 amino acids. Looked up from germline, CDR1 is DFQATT and CDR2 is SNEGSKA (reference sequence). This entry comes from a study of T cell repertoires in aging, cancer and after chemotherapy. About the study: The full dataset contained several million TCR reads. Study-level points and caveats: In cancer patients, declining TCR diversity with age involved lost richness and lost evenness. Untreated cancer patients had significantly lower blood TCR diversity than age-matched healthy donors.

TCR beta rearrangements were amplified from peripheral blood genomic DNA. Rearranged V-D-J TRB sequences were amplified with a mixed TRB-A/B primer pool. TCRdb recomputed calls from the multiplex PCR reads with MiXCR, one row per CDR3 protein. The sample lists about 10,000 distinct CDR3 sequences, more than 30% occurring once. The V gene is TRBV20-1, the J gene TRBJ1-2; the D is unclear. This receptor was identified in a human donor in good health. Sequenced: blood. CDR3 DNA: TGCAGTGCTAGAGGCAGTCACAACTATGGCTACACCTTC. Translation gives CSARGSHNYGYTF.